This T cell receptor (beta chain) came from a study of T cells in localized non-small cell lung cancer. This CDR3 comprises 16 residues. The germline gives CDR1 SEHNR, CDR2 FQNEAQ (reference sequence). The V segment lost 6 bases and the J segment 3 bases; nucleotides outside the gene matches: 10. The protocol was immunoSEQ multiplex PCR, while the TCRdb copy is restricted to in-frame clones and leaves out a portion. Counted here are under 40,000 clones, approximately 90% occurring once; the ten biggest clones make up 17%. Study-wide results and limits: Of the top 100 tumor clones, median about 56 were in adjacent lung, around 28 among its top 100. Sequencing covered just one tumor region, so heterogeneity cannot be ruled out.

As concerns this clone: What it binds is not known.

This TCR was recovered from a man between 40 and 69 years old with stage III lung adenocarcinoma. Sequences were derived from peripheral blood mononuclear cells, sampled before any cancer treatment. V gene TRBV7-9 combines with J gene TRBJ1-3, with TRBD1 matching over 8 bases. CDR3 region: CASSQNQGAGGNTIYF. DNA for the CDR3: TGTGCCAGCAGTCAGAACCAGGGGGCAGGTGGAAACACCATATATTTT.